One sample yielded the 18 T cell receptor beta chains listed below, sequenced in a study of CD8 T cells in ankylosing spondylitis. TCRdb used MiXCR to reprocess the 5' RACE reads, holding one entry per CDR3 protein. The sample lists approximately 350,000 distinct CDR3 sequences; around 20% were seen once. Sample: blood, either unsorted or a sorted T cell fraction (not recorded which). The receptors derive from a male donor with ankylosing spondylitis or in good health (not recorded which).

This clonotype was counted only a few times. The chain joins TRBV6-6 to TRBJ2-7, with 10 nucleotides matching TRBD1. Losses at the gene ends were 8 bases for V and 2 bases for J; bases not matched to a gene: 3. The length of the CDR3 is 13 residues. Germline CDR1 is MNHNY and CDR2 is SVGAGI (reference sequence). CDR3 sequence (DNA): TGTGCCAGCCGACAGGGGGCGGCCTACGAGCAGTACTTC. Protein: CASRQGAAYEQYF.

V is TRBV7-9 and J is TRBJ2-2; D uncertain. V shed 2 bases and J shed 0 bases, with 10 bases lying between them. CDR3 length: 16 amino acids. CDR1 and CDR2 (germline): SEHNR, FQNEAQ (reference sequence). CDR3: CASSLLAPPNTGELFF. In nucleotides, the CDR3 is TGTGCCAGCAGCTTACTTGCACCACCGAACACCGGGGAGCTGTTTTTT.

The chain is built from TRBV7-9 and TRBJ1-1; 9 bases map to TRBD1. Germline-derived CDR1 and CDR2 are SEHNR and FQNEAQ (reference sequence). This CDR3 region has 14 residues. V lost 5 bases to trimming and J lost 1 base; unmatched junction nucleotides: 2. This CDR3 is CASSMTGGNTEAFF. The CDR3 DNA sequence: TGTGCCAGCAGCATGACAGGGGGGAACACTGAAGCTTTCTTT.

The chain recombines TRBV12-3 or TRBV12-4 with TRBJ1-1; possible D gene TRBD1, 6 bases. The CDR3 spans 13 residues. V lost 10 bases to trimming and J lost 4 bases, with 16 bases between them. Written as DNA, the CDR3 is TGTGCCACCGACGAGGGGGTAGGCACTGAAGCTTTCTTT. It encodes CATDEGVGTEAFF.

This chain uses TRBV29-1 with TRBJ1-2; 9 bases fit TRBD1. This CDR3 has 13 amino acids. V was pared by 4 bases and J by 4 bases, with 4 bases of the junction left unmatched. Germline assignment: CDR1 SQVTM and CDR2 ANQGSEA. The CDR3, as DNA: TGCAGCGTTGGGACAGGGGACAGCTATGGCTACACCTTC. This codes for CSVGTGDSYGYTF.

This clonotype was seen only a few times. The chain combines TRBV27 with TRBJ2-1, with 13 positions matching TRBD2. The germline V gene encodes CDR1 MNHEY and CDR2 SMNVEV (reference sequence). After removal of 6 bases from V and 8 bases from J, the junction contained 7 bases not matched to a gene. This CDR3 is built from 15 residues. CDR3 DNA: TGTGCCAGCAGCCGGACTAGCGGGGGTTTTGATGAGCAGTTCTTC. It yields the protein CASSRTSGGFDEQFF.

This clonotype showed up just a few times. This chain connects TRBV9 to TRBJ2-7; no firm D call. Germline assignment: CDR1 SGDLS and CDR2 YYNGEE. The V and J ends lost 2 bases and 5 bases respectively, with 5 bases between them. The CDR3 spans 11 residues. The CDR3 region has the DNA TGTGCCAGCAGCGTGGGCCACGAGCAGTACTTC. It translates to CASSVGHEQYF.

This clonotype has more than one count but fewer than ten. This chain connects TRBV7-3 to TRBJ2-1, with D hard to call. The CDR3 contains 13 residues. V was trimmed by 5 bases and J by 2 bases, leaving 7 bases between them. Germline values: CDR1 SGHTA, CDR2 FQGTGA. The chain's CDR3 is CASSRIAYNEQFF. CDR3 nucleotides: TGTGCCAGCAGCCGGATTGCCTACAATGAGCAGTTCTTC.

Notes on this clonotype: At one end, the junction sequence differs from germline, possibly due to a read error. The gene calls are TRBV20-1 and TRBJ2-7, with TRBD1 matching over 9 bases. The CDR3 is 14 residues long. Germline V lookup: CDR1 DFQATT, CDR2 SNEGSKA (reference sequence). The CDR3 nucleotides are TGCAGTGCTACGACGGACAGGGGAATCTACGAGCAGTGCTTC. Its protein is CSATTDRGIYEQCF.

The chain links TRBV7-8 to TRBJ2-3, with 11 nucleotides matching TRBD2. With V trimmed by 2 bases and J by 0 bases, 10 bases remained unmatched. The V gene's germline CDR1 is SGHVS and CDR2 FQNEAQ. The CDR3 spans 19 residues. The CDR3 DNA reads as TGTGCCAGCAGCTTACAGACTAGCGGGGTGTCCGGTAGCACAGATACGCAGTATTTT. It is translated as CASSLQTSGVSGSTDTQYF.

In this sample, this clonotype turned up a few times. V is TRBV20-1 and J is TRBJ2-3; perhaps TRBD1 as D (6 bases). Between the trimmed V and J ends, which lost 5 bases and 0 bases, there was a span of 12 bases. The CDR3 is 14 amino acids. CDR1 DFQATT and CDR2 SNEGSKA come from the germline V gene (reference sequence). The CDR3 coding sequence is TGCAGTGCTTACTACAGGGAAAGCACAGATACGCAGTATTTT. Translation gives CSAYYRESTDTQYF.

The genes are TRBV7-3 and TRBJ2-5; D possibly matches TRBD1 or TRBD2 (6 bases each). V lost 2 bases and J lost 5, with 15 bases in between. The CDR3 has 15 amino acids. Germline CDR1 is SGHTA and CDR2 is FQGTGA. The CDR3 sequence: CASSLRLGAGETQYF. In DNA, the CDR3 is TGTGCCAGCAGCTTACGACTGGGGGCGGGGGAGACCCAGTACTTC.

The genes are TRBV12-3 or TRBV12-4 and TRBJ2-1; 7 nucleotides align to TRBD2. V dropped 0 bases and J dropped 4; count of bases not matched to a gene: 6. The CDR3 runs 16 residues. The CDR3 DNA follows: TGTGCCAGCAGTTTAGCGTTGGCTAGCGGTTACAATGAGCAGTTCTTC. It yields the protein CASSLALASGYNEQFF.

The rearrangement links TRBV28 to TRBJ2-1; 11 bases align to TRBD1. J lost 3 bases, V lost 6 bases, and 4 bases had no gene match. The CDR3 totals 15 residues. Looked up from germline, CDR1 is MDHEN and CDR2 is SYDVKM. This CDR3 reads CASRPGTGGYNEQFF. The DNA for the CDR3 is TGTGCCAGCAGGCCCGGGACAGGGGGCTACAATGAGCAGTTCTTC. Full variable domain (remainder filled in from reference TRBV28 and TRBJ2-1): DVKVTQSSRYLVKRTGEKVFLECVQDMDHENMFWYRQDPGLGLRLIYFSYDVKMKEKGDIPEGYSVSREKKERFSLILESASTNQTSMYLCASRPGTGGYNEQFFGPGTRLTVL.

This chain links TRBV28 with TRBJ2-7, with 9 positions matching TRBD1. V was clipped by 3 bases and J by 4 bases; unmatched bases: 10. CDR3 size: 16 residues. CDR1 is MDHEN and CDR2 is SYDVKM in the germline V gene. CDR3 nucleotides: TGTGCCAGCAGTTTGGCATTAGGACAGGGGTTTTACGAGCAGTACTTC. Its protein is CASSLALGQGFYEQYF.

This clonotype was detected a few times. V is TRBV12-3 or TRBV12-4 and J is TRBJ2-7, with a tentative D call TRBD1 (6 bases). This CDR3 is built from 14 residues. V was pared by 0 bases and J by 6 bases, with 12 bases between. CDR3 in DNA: TGTGCCAGCAGTTTAGCCCCAGGGACAAGCGAGCAGTACTTC. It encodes CASSLAPGTSEQYF.

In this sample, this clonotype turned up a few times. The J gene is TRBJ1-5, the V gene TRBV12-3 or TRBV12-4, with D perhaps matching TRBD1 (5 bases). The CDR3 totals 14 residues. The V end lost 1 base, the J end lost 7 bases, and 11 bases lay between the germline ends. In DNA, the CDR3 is TGTGCCAGCAGTTTAGGGGGCACGGGGCAGCCCCAGCATTTT. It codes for CASSLGGTGQPQHF.

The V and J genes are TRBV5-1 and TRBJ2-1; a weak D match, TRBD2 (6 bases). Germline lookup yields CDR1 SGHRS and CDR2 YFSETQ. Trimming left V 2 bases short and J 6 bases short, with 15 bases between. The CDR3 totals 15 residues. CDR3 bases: TGCGCCAGCAGCTTTGAAATTGGTAGCGGCAATGAGCAGTTCTTC. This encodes CASSFEIGSGNEQFF.